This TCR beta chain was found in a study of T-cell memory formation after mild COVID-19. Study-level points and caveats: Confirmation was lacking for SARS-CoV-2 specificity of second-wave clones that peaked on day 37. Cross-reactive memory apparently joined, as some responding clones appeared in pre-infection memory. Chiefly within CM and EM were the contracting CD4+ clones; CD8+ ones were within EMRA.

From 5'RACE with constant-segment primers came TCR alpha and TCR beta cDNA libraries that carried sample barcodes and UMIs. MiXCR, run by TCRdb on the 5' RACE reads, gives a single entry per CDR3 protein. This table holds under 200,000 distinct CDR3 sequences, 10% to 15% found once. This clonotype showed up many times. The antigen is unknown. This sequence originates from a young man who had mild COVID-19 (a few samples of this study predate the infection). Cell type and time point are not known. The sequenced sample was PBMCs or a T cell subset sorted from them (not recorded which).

CDR3 amino acids: CSASATLTETEAFF. Here the CDR3 DNA reads TGCAGTGCATCGGCCACACTTACCGAGACTGAAGCTTTCTTT. This rearrangement joins TRBV20-1 to TRBJ1-1; D gene unclear. Trimming shortened V by 6 bases and J by 5 bases, and 19 bases separated the two germline ends. Germline V gives CDR1 DFQATT, CDR2 SNEGSKA (reference sequence). CDR3 length: 14 amino acids.